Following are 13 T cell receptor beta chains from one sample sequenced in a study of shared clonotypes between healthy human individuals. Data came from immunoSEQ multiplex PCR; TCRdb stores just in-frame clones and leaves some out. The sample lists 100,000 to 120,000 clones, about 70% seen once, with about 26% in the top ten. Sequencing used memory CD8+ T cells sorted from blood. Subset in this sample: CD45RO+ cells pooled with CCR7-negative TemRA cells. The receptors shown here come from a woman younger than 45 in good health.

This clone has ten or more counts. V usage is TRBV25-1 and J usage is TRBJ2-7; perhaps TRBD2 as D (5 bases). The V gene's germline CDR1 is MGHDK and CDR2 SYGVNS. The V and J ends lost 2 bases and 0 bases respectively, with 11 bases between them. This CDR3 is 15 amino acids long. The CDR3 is CASSEEGDDSYEQYF. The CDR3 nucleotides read TGTGCCAGCAGTGAAGAGGGTGACGACTCCTACGAGCAGTACTTC.

The DNA of the CDR3 is TGTGCCAGCAGCCCGAGACTAGCGGGAGATGGCGAGCAGTACTTC. This codes for CASSPRLAGDGEQYF. V and J are TRBV4-2 and TRBJ2-7; 12 bases match TRBD2. V shed 4 bases and J 6 bases; nucleotides not matched to a gene: 7. The CDR3 contains 15 residues. Germline CDR1 is LGHNA and CDR2 is YNFKEQ.

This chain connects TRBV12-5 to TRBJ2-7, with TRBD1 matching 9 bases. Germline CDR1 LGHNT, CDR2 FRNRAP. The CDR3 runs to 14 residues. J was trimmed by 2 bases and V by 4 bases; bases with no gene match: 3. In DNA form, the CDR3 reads TGTGCTAGTGGTTACGGGACAGGGACCTACGAGCAGTACTTC. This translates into CASGYGTGTYEQYF.

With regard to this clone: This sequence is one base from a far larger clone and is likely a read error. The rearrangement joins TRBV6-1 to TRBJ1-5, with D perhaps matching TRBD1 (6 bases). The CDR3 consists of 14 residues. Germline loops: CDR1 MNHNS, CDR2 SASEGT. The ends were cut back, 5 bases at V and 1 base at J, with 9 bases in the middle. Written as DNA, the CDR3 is TGTGCCAGCAGTAAGGGGGGGAGCAATCAGCCCCAGCATTTT. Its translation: CASSKGGSNQPQHF.

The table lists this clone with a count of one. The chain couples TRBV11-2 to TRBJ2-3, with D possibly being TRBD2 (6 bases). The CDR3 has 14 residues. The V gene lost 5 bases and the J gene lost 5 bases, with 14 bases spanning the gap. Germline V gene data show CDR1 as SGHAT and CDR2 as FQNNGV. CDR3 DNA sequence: TGTGCCAGCAGCCGACCGGGAGTAGGAGATACGCAGTATTTT. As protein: CASSRPGVGDTQYF.

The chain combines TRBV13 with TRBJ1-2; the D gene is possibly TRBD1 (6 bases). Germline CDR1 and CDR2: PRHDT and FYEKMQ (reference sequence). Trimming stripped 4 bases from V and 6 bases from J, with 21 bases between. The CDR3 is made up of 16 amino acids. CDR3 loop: CASSSELTGSIDGYTF. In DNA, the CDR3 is TGTGCCAGCAGCTCCGAACTAACAGGGAGTATTGATGGCTACACCTTC.

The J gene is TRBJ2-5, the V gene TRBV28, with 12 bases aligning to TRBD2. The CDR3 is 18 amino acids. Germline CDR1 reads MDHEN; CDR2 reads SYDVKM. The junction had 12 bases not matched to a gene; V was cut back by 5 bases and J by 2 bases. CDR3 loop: CASSPPGLAGNPQETQYF. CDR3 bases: TGTGCCAGCAGTCCCCCGGGACTAGCGGGTAACCCACAAGAGACCCAGTACTTC.

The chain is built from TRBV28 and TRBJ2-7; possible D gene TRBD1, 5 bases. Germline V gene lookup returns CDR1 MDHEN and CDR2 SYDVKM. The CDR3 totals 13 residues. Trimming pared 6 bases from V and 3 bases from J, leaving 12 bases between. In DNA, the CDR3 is TGTGCCAGCAGGCTGGACAACTACTACGAGCAGTACTTC. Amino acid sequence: CASRLDNYYEQYF.

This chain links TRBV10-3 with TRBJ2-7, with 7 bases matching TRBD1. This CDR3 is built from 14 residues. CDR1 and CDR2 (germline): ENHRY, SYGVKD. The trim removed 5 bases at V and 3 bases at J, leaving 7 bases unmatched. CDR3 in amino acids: CAISNRDSRYEQYF. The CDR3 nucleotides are TGTGCCATCAGTAACCGGGACAGTCGCTACGAGCAGTACTTC.

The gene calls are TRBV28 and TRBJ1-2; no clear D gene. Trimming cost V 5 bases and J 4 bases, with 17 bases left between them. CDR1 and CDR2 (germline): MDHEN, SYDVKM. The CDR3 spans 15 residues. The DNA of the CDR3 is TGTGCCAGCAGTCAGCAGGCCGTAGCCCCCTATGGCTACACCTTC. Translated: CASSQQAVAPYGYTF.

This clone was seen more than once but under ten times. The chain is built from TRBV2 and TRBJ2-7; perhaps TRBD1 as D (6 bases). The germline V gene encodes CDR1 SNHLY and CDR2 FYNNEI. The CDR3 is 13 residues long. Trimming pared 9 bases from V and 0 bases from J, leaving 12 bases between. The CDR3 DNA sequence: TGTGCCAGGCAGGGGTCATCCTCCTACGAGCAGTACTTC. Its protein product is CARQGSSSYEQYF.

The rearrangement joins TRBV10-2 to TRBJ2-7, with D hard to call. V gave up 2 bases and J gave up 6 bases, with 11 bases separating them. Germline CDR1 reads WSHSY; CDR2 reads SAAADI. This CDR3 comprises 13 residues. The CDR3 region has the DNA TGCGCCAGCAGTGAGCCGACCCGACCCGAGCAGTACTTC. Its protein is CASSEPTRPEQYF.

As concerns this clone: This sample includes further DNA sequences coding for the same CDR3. In DNA, the CDR3 is TGTGCCAGCAGGGCAAGCGAACCCTACGAGCAGTACTTC. Translating gives CASRASEPYEQYF. V gene TRBV2 combines with J gene TRBJ2-7; the D is unclear. The CDR3 is made up of 13 amino acids. CDR1 is SNHLY and CDR2 is FYNNEI in the germline V gene. V lost 6 bases and J lost 2, with 11 bases in between. Using reference TRBV2 and TRBJ2-7 for the parts outside the CDR3, the full variable domain is EPEVTQTPSHQVTQMGQEVILRCVPISNHLYFYWYRQILGQKVEFLVSFYNNEISEKSEIFDDQFSVERPDGSNFTLKIRSTKLEDSAMYFCASRASEPYEQYFGPGTRLTVT.